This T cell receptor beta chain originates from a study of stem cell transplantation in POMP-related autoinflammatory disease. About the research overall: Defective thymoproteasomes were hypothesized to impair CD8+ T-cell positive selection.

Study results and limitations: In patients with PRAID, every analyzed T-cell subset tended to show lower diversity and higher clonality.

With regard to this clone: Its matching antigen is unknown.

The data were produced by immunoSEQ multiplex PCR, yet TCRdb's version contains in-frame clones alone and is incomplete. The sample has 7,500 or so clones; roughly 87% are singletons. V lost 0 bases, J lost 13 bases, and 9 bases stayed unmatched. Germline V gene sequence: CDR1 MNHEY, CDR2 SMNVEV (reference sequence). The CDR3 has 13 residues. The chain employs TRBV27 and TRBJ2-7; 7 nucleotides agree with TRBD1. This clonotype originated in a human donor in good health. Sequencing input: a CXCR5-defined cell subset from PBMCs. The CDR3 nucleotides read TGTGCCAGCAGTTTATCTCAGACAGGGACCATCTACTTC. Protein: CASSLSQTGTIYF.